This T cell receptor (beta chain) emerged from a study of OX40 agonist ivuxolimab in advanced cancers. Overall study context: Ivuxolimab doses were 0.01, 0.1, 0.3, 1.5, 3 or 10 mg/kg every 2 weeks. Hepatocellular carcinoma, melanoma, renal cell or head and neck cancer affected the dose-escalation patients. Averaging roughly 60 years in age, with a range of roughly 23 to 80, the cohort was approximately 84% male.

Assay used: immunoSEQ multiplex PCR; TCRdb lists only in-frame clones, some missing. The sample lists 75,000 to 100,000 clones, less than 85% occurring once. Exclusion of a patient followed from autoimmune disease history or systemic immunosuppression. Germline V gene lookup returns CDR1 GTSNPN and CDR2 SVGIG (reference sequence). CDR3 size: 16 residues. V shed 0 bases, J shed 5 bases, and the junction held 12 bases outside the gene matches. This rearrangement joins TRBV30 to TRBJ1-1, with 7 bases aligning to TRBD1. This clonotype was obtained from an adult with an advanced solid tumor such as melanoma, head and neck, liver or kidney cancer. Sequencing used CD4+ or CD8+ T cells sorted from blood, obtained in a trial of the OX40 agonist ivuxolimab. The CDR3 here is CAWSVPLGQGGTEAFF. The CDR3 DNA sequence: TGTGCCTGGAGTGTACCTCTGGGGCAGGGGGGGACTGAAGCTTTCTTT.